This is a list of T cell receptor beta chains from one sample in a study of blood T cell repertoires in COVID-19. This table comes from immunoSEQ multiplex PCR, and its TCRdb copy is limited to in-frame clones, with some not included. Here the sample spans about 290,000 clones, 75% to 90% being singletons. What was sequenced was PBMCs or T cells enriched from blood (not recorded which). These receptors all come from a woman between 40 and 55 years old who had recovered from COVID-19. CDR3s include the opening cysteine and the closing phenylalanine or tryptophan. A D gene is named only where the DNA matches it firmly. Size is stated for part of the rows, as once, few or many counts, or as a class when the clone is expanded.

cdr3_nt: TGTGCCAGCAGCCAACTGGACAGGGGCCACACTGAAGCTTTCTTT
cdr3_aa: CASSQLDRGHTEAFF
v_call: TRBV7-9
d_call: TRBD1
j_call: TRBJ1-1
clone_size: .

cdr3_nt: TGCGCCAGCAGCTTGTTGCCAGGGGGTTATGGCTACACCTTC
cdr3_aa: CASSLLPGGYGYTF
v_call: TRBV5-1
d_call: TRBD1
j_call: TRBJ1-2
clone_size: .

cdr3_nt: TGTGCCAGCAGCTTAGATTCAATCTCTGGAAACACCATATATTTT
cdr3_aa: CASSLDSISGNTIYF
v_call: TRBV7-2
d_call: .
j_call: TRBJ1-3
clone_size: .

cdr3_nt: TGTGCCAGCTCACGGGCCAAGGACAGTAACTATGGCTACACCTTC
cdr3_aa: CASSRAKDSNYGYTF
v_call: TRBV18
d_call: .
j_call: TRBJ1-2
clone_size: .

cdr3_nt: TGTGCCAGCAGCCCAGGGGGCAGCTTTTCCGAAGCTTTCTTT
cdr3_aa: CASSPGGSFSEAFF
v_call: TRBV7-3
d_call: TRBD1
j_call: TRBJ1-1
clone_size: .

cdr3_nt: TGTGCCAGTAGTGCCAGGGGACCCCCCTATGGCTACACCTTC
cdr3_aa: CASSARGPPYGYTF
v_call: TRBV19
d_call: .
j_call: TRBJ1-2
clone_size: once

cdr3_nt: TGTGCCAGCAGTTACTACGCCGGGACAGACACCTTC
cdr3_aa: CASSYYAGTDTF
v_call: TRBV6-2/TRBV6-3
d_call: TRBD1
j_call: TRBJ1-2
clone_size: .

cdr3_nt: TGTGCTAGTGGCCACAGGGGGCCTGGGGCCAACGTCCTGACTTTC
cdr3_aa: CASGHRGPGANVLTF
v_call: TRBV12-5
d_call: TRBD1
j_call: TRBJ2-6
clone_size: .

cdr3_nt: TGTGCCAGCAGCTTGAGGACAGGGGTTAACAATCAGCCCCAGCATTTT
cdr3_aa: CASSLRTGVNNQPQHF
v_call: TRBV7-2
d_call: TRBD1
j_call: TRBJ1-5
clone_size: .

cdr3_nt: TGTGCCAGCAGTAAACCGGACAGGGTTCTGTTTTTT
cdr3_aa: CASSKPDRVLFF
v_call: TRBV12-3/TRBV12-4
d_call: TRBD1
j_call: TRBJ1-4
clone_size: .

cdr3_nt: TGTGCCAGCAGTGCAGGGGGTAGGCAGCCCCAGCATTTT
cdr3_aa: CASSAGGRQPQHF
v_call: TRBV7-3
d_call: TRBD1
j_call: TRBJ1-5
clone_size: .

cdr3_nt: TGTGCCAGCAGCCGTCAGGAGGTCCCCTACGAGCAGTACTTC
cdr3_aa: CASSRQEVPYEQYF
v_call: TRBV14
d_call: .
j_call: TRBJ2-7
clone_size: few

cdr3_nt: TGTGCCAGCTCACCTGACCAGGGAGGGAGGTACATTCAGTACTTC
cdr3_aa: CASSPDQGGRYIQYF
v_call: TRBV18
d_call: TRBD2
j_call: TRBJ2-4
clone_size: .

cdr3_nt: TGTGCCAGCAGCTTAGAGGGGCTGGGCATGAAGACTGAAGCTTTCTTT
cdr3_aa: CASSLEGLGMKTEAFF
v_call: TRBV13
d_call: .
j_call: TRBJ1-1
clone_size: few

cdr3_nt: TGTGCCAGCAGCAGGGACAGCTCGAACACTGAAGCTTTCTTT
cdr3_aa: CASSRDSSNTEAFF
v_call: TRBV6-5
d_call: TRBD1
j_call: TRBJ1-1
clone_size: once

cdr3_nt: TGTGCCAGCAAATCACAACAGGGGGCTGGAACTGAAGCTTTCTTT
cdr3_aa: CASKSQQGAGTEAFF
v_call: TRBV6-5
d_call: TRBD1
j_call: TRBJ1-1
clone_size: .

cdr3_nt: TGTGCCAGCAGCCTCGCCGGGACAGGGGGCACAGATACGCAGTATTTT
cdr3_aa: CASSLAGTGGTDTQYF
v_call: TRBV7-2
d_call: TRBD1
j_call: TRBJ2-3
clone_size: .

cdr3_nt: TGTGCCAGCAGTGATGTTGGAGAGGGCACAGATACGCAGTATTTT
cdr3_aa: CASSDVGEGTDTQYF
v_call: TRBV2
d_call: .
j_call: TRBJ2-3
clone_size: .

cdr3_nt: TGTGCCAGCAGTGGTGGGGCCCGAGAGGGCAATCAGCCCCAGCATTTT
cdr3_aa: CASSGGAREGNQPQHF
v_call: TRBV6-2/TRBV6-3
d_call: .
j_call: TRBJ1-5
clone_size: .

cdr3_nt: TGCGCCAGCAGCTTGCGGGTGAGCTCCTACGAGCAGTACTTC
cdr3_aa: CASSLRVSSYEQYF
v_call: TRBV5-1
d_call: .
j_call: TRBJ2-7
clone_size: .

cdr3_nt: TGTGCCAGCTCACCGTCGACAGACCTACAGGAAAAACTGTTTTTT
cdr3_aa: CASSPSTDLQEKLFF
v_call: TRBV18
d_call: .
j_call: TRBJ1-4
clone_size: .

cdr3_nt: TGTGCCAGCAGTGCCGGACAGGGGGCGGCAACTAATGAAAAACTGTTTTTT
cdr3_aa: CASSAGQGAATNEKLFF
v_call: TRBV6-1
d_call: TRBD1
j_call: TRBJ1-4
clone_size: once

cdr3_nt: TGTGCCAGCTCACCACAGACAGGGGGCGCGGACTACAATGAGCAGTTCTTC
cdr3_aa: CASSPQTGGADYNEQFF
v_call: TRBV18
d_call: TRBD1
j_call: TRBJ2-1
clone_size: few

cdr3_nt: TGTGCCAGTAGCCTCGTAACAGGAAGGGATACTGAAGCTTTCTTT
cdr3_aa: CASSLVTGRDTEAFF
v_call: TRBV19
d_call: .
j_call: TRBJ1-1
clone_size: .

cdr3_nt: TGTGCCAGCAGCGGGGGACAGGGGAGTGTCTACGAGCAGTACTTC
cdr3_aa: CASSGGQGSVYEQYF
v_call: TRBV2
d_call: TRBD1
j_call: TRBJ2-7
clone_size: .

cdr3_nt: TGTGCCAGCTCACCACCCCGGGACAGTCAAAACACTGAAGCTTTCTTT
cdr3_aa: CASSPPRDSQNTEAFF
v_call: TRBV18
d_call: TRBD1
j_call: TRBJ1-1
clone_size: .

cdr3_nt: TGTGCCAGCAGCTACCAGGGGTCCTCTGGAAACACCATATATTTT
cdr3_aa: CASSYQGSSGNTIYF
v_call: TRBV5-4
d_call: .
j_call: TRBJ1-3
clone_size: .

cdr3_nt: TGTGCCAGTAGTATAGGGTCCGGGTCCGAGCAGTACTTC
cdr3_aa: CASSIGSGSEQYF
v_call: TRBV19
d_call: .
j_call: TRBJ2-7
clone_size: .

cdr3_nt: TGTGCCAGCTCGTATCAGGGAAGGACAGCTGAAGCTTTCTTT
cdr3_aa: CASSYQGRTAEAFF
v_call: TRBV18
d_call: .
j_call: TRBJ1-1
clone_size: .

cdr3_nt: TGCGCCAGCAGCCAAGGGCAGGGGCATAACTATGGCTACACCTTC
cdr3_aa: CASSQGQGHNYGYTF
v_call: TRBV4-1
d_call: .
j_call: TRBJ1-2
clone_size: .

cdr3_nt: TGTGCCAGCATCCGAGATCTAGCCTACGAGCAGTACTTC
cdr3_aa: CASIRDLAYEQYF
v_call: TRBV2
d_call: .
j_call: TRBJ2-7
clone_size: .

cdr3_nt: TGTGCCAGCAGCCAAGGATACGAACGACCAGGGGGCTCTGGCTACACCTTC
cdr3_aa: CASSQGYERPGGSGYTF
v_call: TRBV4-2
d_call: TRBD1
j_call: TRBJ1-2
clone_size: .

cdr3_nt: TGCGCCAGCAGCCCGAGGACAGGGAACTATGGCTACACCTTC
cdr3_aa: CASSPRTGNYGYTF
v_call: TRBV4-3
d_call: TRBD1
j_call: TRBJ1-2
clone_size: .

cdr3_nt: TGCGCCAGCAGCCCTGGACTAGCGGTGAATGAGCAGTTCTTC
cdr3_aa: CASSPGLAVNEQFF
v_call: TRBV4-3
d_call: TRBD2
j_call: TRBJ2-1
clone_size: .

cdr3_nt: TGTGCCAGTAGTATTGGATCTAGGGGGCATTCCTACGAGCAGTACTTC
cdr3_aa: CASSIGSRGHSYEQYF
v_call: TRBV19
d_call: TRBD1
j_call: TRBJ2-7
clone_size: .

cdr3_nt: TGTGCCAGCAGCGGACAGGGGAGGGGTGAAAAACTGTTTTTT
cdr3_aa: CASSGQGRGEKLFF
v_call: TRBV9
d_call: TRBD1
j_call: TRBJ1-4
clone_size: .

cdr3_nt: TGTGCCAAGGAGGGACTTCCCTACTTC
cdr3_aa: CAKEGLPYF
v_call: TRBV27
d_call: .
j_call: TRBJ2-7
clone_size: .

cdr3_nt: TGTGCCAGCTCACCACTTCCCCTACTAGCGCAAAAGGTAGATACGCAGTATTTT
cdr3_aa: CASSPLPLLAQKVDTQYF
v_call: TRBV18
d_call: TRBD2
j_call: TRBJ2-3
clone_size: .

cdr3_nt: TGTGCCTGGAGTGTACTTCAGGGGGTTGGGGCTGAAGCTTTCTTT
cdr3_aa: CAWSVLQGVGAEAFF
v_call: TRBV30
d_call: TRBD1
j_call: TRBJ1-1
clone_size: .

cdr3_nt: TGCGCCAGCAGCTTATCACTAGCGGGGAACACCGGGGAGCTGTTTTTT
cdr3_aa: CASSLSLAGNTGELFF
v_call: TRBV5-1
d_call: TRBD2
j_call: TRBJ2-2
clone_size: .

cdr3_nt: TGCGCCAGCAGCTTGGGGGACTGGCCAGATACGCAGTATTTT
cdr3_aa: CASSLGDWPDTQYF
v_call: TRBV5-1
d_call: .
j_call: TRBJ2-3
clone_size: .

cdr3_nt: TGCGCCAGCAGCGGAAGGACAGGGACTGGAAACACCATATATTTT
cdr3_aa: CASSGRTGTGNTIYF
v_call: TRBV5-1
d_call: TRBD1
j_call: TRBJ1-3
clone_size: .

cdr3_nt: TGTGCCAGCAGTGACTCGGCGGATAGCAATCAGCCCCAGCATTTT
cdr3_aa: CASSDSADSNQPQHF
v_call: TRBV6-4
d_call: .
j_call: TRBJ1-5
clone_size: .

cdr3_nt: TGTGCCAGCAGAAGGGGACAGGGGGCGCGGAACACTGAAGCTTTCTTT
cdr3_aa: CASRRGQGARNTEAFF
v_call: TRBV2
d_call: TRBD1
j_call: TRBJ1-1
clone_size: .

cdr3_nt: TGTGCCAGCAGTGATGGACTAGCAGCGACCCAGTACTTC
cdr3_aa: CASSDGLAATQYF
v_call: TRBV2
d_call: TRBD2
j_call: TRBJ2-5
clone_size: once

cdr3_nt: TGTGCCAGTAGTATCCTGACAGGGGGCGGTGAAGCTTTCTTT
cdr3_aa: CASSILTGGGEAFF
v_call: TRBV19
d_call: TRBD1
j_call: TRBJ1-1
clone_size: once

cdr3_nt: TGCGCCAGCAGCCCCGGACAGGGGGTGAGAAACACTGAAGCTTTCTTT
cdr3_aa: CASSPGQGVRNTEAFF
v_call: TRBV5-1
d_call: TRBD1
j_call: TRBJ1-1
clone_size: .

cdr3_nt: TGTGCCAGCTCACAGACAGGGGAGACTGAAGCTTTCTTT
cdr3_aa: CASSQTGETEAFF
v_call: TRBV18
d_call: TRBD1
j_call: TRBJ1-1
clone_size: once

cdr3_nt: TGTGCCAGCAGCTTGGCCTCGGGTGTTCGAGGTTCTGAAGCTTTCTTT
cdr3_aa: CASSLASGVRGSEAFF
v_call: TRBV5-6
d_call: .
j_call: TRBJ1-1
clone_size: once

cdr3_nt: TGTGCCTGGAAGGTCGGGACAGGCCAAGAGACCCAGTACTTC
cdr3_aa: CAWKVGTGQETQYF
v_call: TRBV30
d_call: TRBD1
j_call: TRBJ2-5
clone_size: .

cdr3_nt: TGTGCCAGCTCACCACAGTCGAGGGAAGCTTTCTTT
cdr3_aa: CASSPQSREAFF
v_call: TRBV18
d_call: .
j_call: TRBJ1-1
clone_size: .

cdr3_nt: TGCGCCAGCAGCTTGGCCCCGGGGACAGGGGACCAGCCCCAGCATTTT
cdr3_aa: CASSLAPGTGDQPQHF
v_call: TRBV5-1
d_call: TRBD1
j_call: TRBJ1-5
clone_size: .

cdr3_nt: TGTGCCAGCATCCACCCTACAAGGGGGAACACTGAAGCTTTCTTT
cdr3_aa: CASIHPTRGNTEAFF
v_call: TRBV21-1
d_call: .
j_call: TRBJ1-1
clone_size: .

cdr3_nt: TGTGCCAGCAGCCTAGGACAGGGGACTGGGGAGCAGTACTTC
cdr3_aa: CASSLGQGTGEQYF
v_call: TRBV7-8
d_call: TRBD1
j_call: TRBJ2-7
clone_size: once

cdr3_nt: TGTGCCAGCAGCTACCAGGCCGGGGCTAACTATGGCTACACCTTC
cdr3_aa: CASSYQAGANYGYTF
v_call: TRBV14
d_call: .
j_call: TRBJ1-2
clone_size: .

cdr3_nt: TGCGCCAGCAGCCAAGGGAATGGCCACGGAGGTAATGAAAAACTGTTTTTT
cdr3_aa: CASSQGNGHGGNEKLFF
v_call: TRBV4-1
d_call: .
j_call: TRBJ1-4
clone_size: .